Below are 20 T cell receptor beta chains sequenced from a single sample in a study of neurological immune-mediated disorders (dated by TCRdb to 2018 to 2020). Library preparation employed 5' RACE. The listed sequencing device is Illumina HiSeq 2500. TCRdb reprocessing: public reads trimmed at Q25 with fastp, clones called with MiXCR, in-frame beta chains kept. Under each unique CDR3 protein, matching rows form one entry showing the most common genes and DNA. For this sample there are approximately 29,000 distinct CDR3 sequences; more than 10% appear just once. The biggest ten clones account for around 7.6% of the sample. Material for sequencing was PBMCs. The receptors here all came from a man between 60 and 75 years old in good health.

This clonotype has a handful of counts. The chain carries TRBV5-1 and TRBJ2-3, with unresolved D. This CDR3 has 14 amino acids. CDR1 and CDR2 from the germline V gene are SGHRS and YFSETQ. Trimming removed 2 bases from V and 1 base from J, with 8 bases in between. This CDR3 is CASSLSDGTDTQYF. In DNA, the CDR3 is TGCGCCAGCAGCTTAAGCGACGGCACAGATACGCAGTATTTT.

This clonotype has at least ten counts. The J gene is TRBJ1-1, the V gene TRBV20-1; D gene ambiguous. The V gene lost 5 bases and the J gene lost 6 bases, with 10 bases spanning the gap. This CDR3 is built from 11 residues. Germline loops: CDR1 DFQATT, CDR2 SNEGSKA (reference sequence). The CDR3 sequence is CSAQRIAEAFF. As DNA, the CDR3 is TGCAGTGCTCAACGAATTGCTGAAGCTTTCTTT.

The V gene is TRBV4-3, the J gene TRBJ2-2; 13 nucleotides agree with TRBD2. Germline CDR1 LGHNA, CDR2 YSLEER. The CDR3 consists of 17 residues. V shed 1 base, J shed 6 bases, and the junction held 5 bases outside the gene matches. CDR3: CASSQVLAGGGPGELFF. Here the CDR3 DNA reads TGCGCCAGCAGCCAAGTACTAGCGGGAGGGGGACCCGGGGAGCTGTTTTTT.

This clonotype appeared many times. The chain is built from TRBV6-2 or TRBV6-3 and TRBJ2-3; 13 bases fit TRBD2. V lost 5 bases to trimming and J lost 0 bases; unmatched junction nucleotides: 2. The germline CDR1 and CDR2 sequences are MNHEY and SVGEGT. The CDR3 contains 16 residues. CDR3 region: CASSRGLAGSTDTQYF. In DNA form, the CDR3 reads TGTGCCAGCAGTCGGGGACTAGCGGGGAGCACAGATACGCAGTATTTT.

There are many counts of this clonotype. The CDR3 DNA sequence: TGTGCCAGCAGCTTAGACAGCGGGAGTACCCTTGCCTCCTACGAGCAGTACTTC. It specifies CASSLDSGSTLASYEQYF. This rearrangement joins TRBV7-2 to TRBJ2-7; 8 bases agree with TRBD2. The CDR3 has 18 amino acids. The V gene's germline CDR1 is SGHTA and CDR2 FQGNSA. V gave up 1 base and J gave up 0 bases; unmatched junction bases: 11.

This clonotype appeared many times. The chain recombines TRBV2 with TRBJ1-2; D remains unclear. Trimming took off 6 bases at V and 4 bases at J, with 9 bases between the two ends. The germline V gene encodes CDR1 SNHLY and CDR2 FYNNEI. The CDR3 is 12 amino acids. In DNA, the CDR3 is TGTGCCAGCAGGCTGGGGATCTATGGCTACACCTTC. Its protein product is CASRLGIYGYTF.

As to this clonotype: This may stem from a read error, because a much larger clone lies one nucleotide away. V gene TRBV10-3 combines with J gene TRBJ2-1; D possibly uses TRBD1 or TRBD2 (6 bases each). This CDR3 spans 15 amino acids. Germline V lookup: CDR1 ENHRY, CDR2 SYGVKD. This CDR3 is CSIRVQGTFDNEQFF. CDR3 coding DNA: TGTTCCATCAGAGTCCAGGGGACTTTCGACAATGAGCAGTTCTTC.

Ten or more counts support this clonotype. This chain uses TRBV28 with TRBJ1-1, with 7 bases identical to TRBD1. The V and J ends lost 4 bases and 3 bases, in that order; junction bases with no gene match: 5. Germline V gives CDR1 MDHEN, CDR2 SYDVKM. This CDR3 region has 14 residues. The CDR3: CASSSIGQDTEAFF. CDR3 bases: TGTGCCAGCAGTTCCATCGGACAGGACACTGAAGCTTTCTTT.

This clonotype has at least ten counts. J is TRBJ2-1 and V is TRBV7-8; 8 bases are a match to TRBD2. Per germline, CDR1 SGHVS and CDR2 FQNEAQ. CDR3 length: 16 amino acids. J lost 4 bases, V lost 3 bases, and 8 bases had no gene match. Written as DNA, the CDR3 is TGTGCCAGCAGCTTGACGGGGGGGGCGTCTTACAATGAGCAGTTCTTC. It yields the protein CASSLTGGASYNEQFF.

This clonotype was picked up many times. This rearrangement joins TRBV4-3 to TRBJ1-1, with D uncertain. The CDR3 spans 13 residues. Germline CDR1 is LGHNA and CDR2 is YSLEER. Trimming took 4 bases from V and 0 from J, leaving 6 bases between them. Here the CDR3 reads CASSPLLNTEAFF. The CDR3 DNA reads TGCGCCAGCAGCCCCCTGCTGAACACTGAAGCTTTCTTT.

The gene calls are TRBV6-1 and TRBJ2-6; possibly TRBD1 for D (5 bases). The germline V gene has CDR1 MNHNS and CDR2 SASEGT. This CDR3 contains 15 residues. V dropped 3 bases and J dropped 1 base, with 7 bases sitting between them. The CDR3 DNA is TGTGCCAGCAGTGACAGGGTGTCTGGGGCCAACGTCCTGACTTTC. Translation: CASSDRVSGANVLTF.

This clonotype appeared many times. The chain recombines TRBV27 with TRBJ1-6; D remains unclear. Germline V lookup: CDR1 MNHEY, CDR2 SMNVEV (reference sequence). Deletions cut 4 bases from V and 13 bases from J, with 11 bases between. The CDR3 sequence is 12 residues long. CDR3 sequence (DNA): TGTGCCAGCAGTTCCCGTATCTCGCCCCTCCACTTT. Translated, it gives CASSSRISPLHF.

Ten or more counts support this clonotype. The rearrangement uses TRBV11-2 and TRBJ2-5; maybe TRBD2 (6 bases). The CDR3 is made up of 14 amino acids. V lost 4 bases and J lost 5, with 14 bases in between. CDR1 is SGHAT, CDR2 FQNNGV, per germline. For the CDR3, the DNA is TGTGCCAGCAGCTCAGGAGGGGCCAGGGAGACCCAGTACTTC. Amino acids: CASSSGGARETQYF.

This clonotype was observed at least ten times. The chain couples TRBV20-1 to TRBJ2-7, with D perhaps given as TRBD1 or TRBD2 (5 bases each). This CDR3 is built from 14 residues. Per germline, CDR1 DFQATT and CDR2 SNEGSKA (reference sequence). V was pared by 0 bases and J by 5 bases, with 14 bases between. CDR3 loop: CSARDAGRENEQYF. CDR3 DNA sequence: TGCAGTGCTAGAGATGCGGGCAGGGAGAACGAGCAGTACTTC.

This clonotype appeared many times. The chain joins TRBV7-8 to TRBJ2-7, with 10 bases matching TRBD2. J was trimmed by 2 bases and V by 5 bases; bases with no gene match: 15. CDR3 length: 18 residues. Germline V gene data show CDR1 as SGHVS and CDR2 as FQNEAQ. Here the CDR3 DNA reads TGTGCCAGCAGCCTAGGCCGGGCTAGCGGGAGTGAAGCCTACGAGCAGTACTTC. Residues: CASSLGRASGSEAYEQYF.

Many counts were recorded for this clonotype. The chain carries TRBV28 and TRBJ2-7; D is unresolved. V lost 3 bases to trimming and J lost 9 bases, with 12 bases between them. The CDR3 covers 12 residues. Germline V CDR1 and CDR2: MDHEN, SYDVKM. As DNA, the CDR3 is TGTGCCAGCAGTTTGGTTAGGTGGGCGCAGTACTTC. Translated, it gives CASSLVRWAQYF.

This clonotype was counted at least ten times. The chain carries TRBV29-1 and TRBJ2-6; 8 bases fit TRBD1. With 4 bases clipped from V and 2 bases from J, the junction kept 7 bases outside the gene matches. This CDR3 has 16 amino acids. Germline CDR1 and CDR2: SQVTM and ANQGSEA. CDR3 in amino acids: CSVGDRGGAGANVLTF. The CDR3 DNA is TGCAGCGTTGGCGACAGGGGTGGCGCTGGGGCCAACGTCCTGACTTTC.

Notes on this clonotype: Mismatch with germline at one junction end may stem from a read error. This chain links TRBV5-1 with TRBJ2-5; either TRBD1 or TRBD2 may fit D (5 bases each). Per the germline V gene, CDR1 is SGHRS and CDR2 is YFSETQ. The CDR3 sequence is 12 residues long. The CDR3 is CASSLEVGTPYF. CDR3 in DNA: TGCGCCAGCAGCTTGGAAGTGGGGACCCCGTACTTC.

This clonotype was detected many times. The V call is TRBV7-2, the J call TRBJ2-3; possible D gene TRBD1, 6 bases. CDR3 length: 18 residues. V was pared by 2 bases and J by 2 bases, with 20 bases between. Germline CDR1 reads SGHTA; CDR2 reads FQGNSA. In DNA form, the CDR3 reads TGTGCCAGCAGCTTATTCCCCACAGGGCTGGGGCCCACAGATACGCAGTATTTT. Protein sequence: CASSLFPTGLGPTDTQYF.

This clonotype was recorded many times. The DNA of the CDR3 is TGTGCCAGTAGTTGGGACAGGGTTTGGAACCAGCCCCAGCATTTT. It specifies CASSWDRVWNQPQHF. The chain couples TRBV19 to TRBJ1-5; TRBD1 matches at 9 bases. Trimming took 5 bases from V and 7 from J; bases not matched to a gene: 9. The germline CDR1 and CDR2 sequences are LNHDA and SQIVND (reference sequence). The CDR3 is 15 amino acids.